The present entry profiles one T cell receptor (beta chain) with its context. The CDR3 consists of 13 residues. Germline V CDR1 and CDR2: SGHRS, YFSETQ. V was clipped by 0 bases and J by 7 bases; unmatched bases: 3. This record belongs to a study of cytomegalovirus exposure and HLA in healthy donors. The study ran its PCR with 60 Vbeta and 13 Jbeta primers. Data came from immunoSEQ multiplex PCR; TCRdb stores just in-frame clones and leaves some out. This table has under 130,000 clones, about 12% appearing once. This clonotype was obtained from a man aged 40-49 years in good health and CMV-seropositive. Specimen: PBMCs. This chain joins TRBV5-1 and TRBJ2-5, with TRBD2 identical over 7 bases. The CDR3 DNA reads TGCGCCAGCAGCTTGGATCCTAGCGGGACCCAGTACTTC. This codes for CASSLDPSGTQYF.